One and the same sample provided the 23 T cell receptor beta chains below, sequenced in a study of spatial heterogeneity in lung cancer. Study-level results: Counts of expanded intratumoral alpha and beta TCRs tracked tumor mutation counts.

Time point indicated: sample taken at primary tumor resection. Their antigens are not known. TCRdb ran MiXCR on the 5' RACE reads and lists one entry per CDR3 protein. The sample yields about 8,400 distinct CDR3 sequences, 5% seen once. The starting material was lung tumor tissue, obtained at surgery. All receptors derive from a female donor with early-stage non-small cell lung cancer.

At least ten counts were recorded for this clonotype. J is TRBJ2-1 and V is TRBV29-1, with 9 bases aligning to TRBD2. V was clipped by 4 bases and J by 6 bases; unmatched bases: 7. The CDR3 covers 14 residues. Germline V gene data show CDR1 as SQVTM and CDR2 as ANQGSEA. The CDR3: CSVGSPGLANEQFF. Written as DNA, the CDR3 is TGCAGCGTTGGAAGTCCGGGACTAGCCAATGAGCAGTTCTTC.

Many counts were recorded for this clonotype. This chain joins TRBV25-1 and TRBJ1-3, with D perhaps TRBD1 (5 bases). The CDR3 has 15 residues. Germline V gene lookup returns CDR1 MGHDK and CDR2 SYGVNS. Trimming stripped 4 bases from V and 4 bases from J, with 14 bases between. CDR3 sequence reads: CASSGSRGLGNTIYF. The CDR3, as DNA: TGTGCCAGCAGTGGGTCAAGGGGCCTCGGAAACACCATATATTTT.

This clonotype occurred many times. This chain links TRBV5-1 with TRBJ2-1; 8 bases are shared with TRBD1. The CDR3 totals 14 residues. CDR1 and CDR2 (germline): SGHRS, YFSETQ. J gave up 9 bases and V 1 base, and 6 bases lay outside the gene matches. The CDR3 spells CASSLRQGRAEQFF. Written as DNA, the CDR3 is TGCGCCAGCAGCTTGAGACAGGGGAGAGCTGAGCAGTTCTTC. Complete variable domain (other parts from reference TRBV5-1 and TRBJ2-1): KAGVTQTPRYLIKTRGQQVTLSCSPISGHRSVSWYQQTPGQGLQFLFEYFSETQRNKGNFPGRFSGRQFSNSRSEMNVSTLELGDSALYLCASSLRQGRAEQFFGPGTRLTVL.

Within the sample, this clonotype is medium-sized. The V call is TRBV20-1, the J call TRBJ2-7; the match to TRBD1 covers 7 bases. With V trimmed by 0 bases and J by 3 bases, 8 bases remained unmatched. Germline V gene sequence: CDR1 DFQATT, CDR2 SNEGSKA (reference sequence). This CDR3 has 15 amino acids. The CDR3 loop is CSARDTRQGVYEQYF. In DNA, the CDR3 is TGCAGTGCTAGAGATACGAGACAGGGAGTCTACGAGCAGTACTTC.

This clonotype was detected ten times or more. The J gene is TRBJ2-7, the V gene TRBV5-1; 9 bases are a match to TRBD1. The CDR3 has 13 amino acids. The trim removed 4 bases at V and 5 bases at J, leaving 4 bases unmatched. The germline V gene encodes CDR1 SGHRS and CDR2 YFSETQ. The CDR3: CASSQQGADEQYF. For the CDR3, the DNA is TGCGCCAGCAGCCAACAGGGGGCGGACGAGCAGTACTTC.

This clonotype was seen a handful of times. The chain uses TRBV7-9 and TRBJ1-2; D unclear. Per the germline V gene, CDR1 is SEHNR and CDR2 is FQNEAQ (reference sequence). The CDR3 loop spans 9 amino acids. V was trimmed by 4 bases and J by 10 bases, leaving 4 bases between them. For the CDR3, the DNA is TGTGCCAGCAGCTGTGCCTACACCTTC. Translation: CASSCAYTF.

This clonotype was counted a few times. The rearrangement links TRBV4-1 to TRBJ1-5, with TRBD1 as a possible D gene (5 bases). Germline assignment: CDR1 MGHRA and CDR2 YSYEKL. This CDR3 region has 15 residues. V gave up 1 base and J gave up 7 bases, with 14 bases separating them. CDR3 in DNA: TGCGCCAGCAGCCAAGGGCCAGGGACGGAACAGCCCCAGCATTTT. It specifies CASSQGPGTEQPQHF.

The sample holds many counts of this clonotype. This chain connects TRBV4-2 to TRBJ2-2; D is undetermined. CDR3 length: 15 amino acids. Germline CDR1 is LGHNA and CDR2 is YNFKEQ. V gave up 0 bases and J gave up 7 bases, with 12 bases separating them. CDR3 DNA: TGTGCCAGCAGCCAAGATCCCGCAAGCGACGGGGAGCTGTTTTTT. Residues: CASSQDPASDGELFF.

This clonotype was detected ten times or more. The chain links TRBV6-6 to TRBJ2-2; D ambiguous. Germline-derived CDR1 and CDR2 are MNHNY and SVGAGI (reference sequence). V lost 7 bases, J lost 5 bases, and 8 bases lay in between. This CDR3 is 12 amino acids long. The chain's CDR3 is CASTGRTGELFF. In DNA form, the CDR3 reads TGTGCCAGCACCGGACGGACCGGGGAGCTGTTTTTT.

At least ten counts were recorded for this clonotype. The rearrangement joins TRBV5-6 to TRBJ2-7, with a possible D match to TRBD2 (6 bases). The length of the CDR3 is 17 residues. Germline V gene data show CDR1 as SGHDT and CDR2 as YYEEEE. The ends were cut back, 4 bases at V and 2 bases at J, with 22 bases in the middle. The CDR3: CASSTALRLREAYEQYF. The CDR3 region has the DNA TGTGCCAGCAGCACGGCATTGCGTCTAAGGGAGGCCTACGAGCAGTACTTC.

This clonotype was detected a few times. The chain employs TRBV7-8 and TRBJ1-1, with 8 bases fitting TRBD1. Unmatched junction bases numbered 8, after V lost 5 bases and J lost 0 bases. The CDR3 sequence is 16 residues long. Germline CDR1 is SGHVS and CDR2 is FQNEAQ. The CDR3 DNA is TGTGCCAGCAGCCCCTGGACAGGGACTATGAACACTGAAGCTTTCTTT. Its protein is CASSPWTGTMNTEAFF.

This clonotype was recorded at least ten times. The rearrangement joins TRBV28 to TRBJ1-1, with D possibly being TRBD1 (6 bases). V shed 3 bases and J shed 5 bases, with 19 bases lying between them. The CDR3 is 16 residues long. Germline CDR1 reads MDHEN; CDR2 reads SYDVKM. The CDR3 loop is CASSFHWGGRKTEAFF. CDR3 sequence (DNA): TGTGCCAGCAGTTTTCACTGGGGGGGGCGCAAGACTGAAGCTTTCTTT.

This clonotype occurred many times. The chain links TRBV6-5 to TRBJ1-1, with unresolved D. V lost 4 bases and J lost 2, with 8 bases in between. The CDR3 runs to 13 residues. The germline V gene has CDR1 MNHEY and CDR2 SVGAGI. The CDR3 DNA is TGTGCCAGCAGTTTACAGTCAAACACTGAAGCTTTCTTT. Translating it yields CASSLQSNTEAFF.

The chain carries TRBV24-1 and TRBJ2-2; TRBD1 or TRBD2 may be the D gene (5 bases each). From germline, CDR1 is KGHDR and CDR2 SFDVKD. The V gene lost 5 bases and the J gene lost 6 bases, with 9 bases spanning the gap. This CDR3 is 13 amino acids long. The CDR3 region is CATSVGEPGELFF. The CDR3 coding sequence is TGTGCCACCAGTGTAGGGGAGCCCGGGGAGCTGTTTTTT.

This clonotype was recorded at least ten times. The CDR3 DNA is TGTGCCAGCAGCCAAACTTACAGCGGGAGGGGTGGGAACGAGCAGTACTTC. Residues: CASSQTYSGRGGNEQYF. The chain combines TRBV3-1 with TRBJ2-7, with TRBD2 matching 10 bases. Trimming at V came to 2 bases and at J to 5 bases, leaving 12 bases not matched to a gene. CDR1 and CDR2 (germline): LGHDT, YNNKEL (reference sequence). This CDR3 is built from 17 residues.

In its sample, this clonotype was seen many times. This sequence joins TRBV30 and TRBJ2-5, with a weak D call TRBD2 (6 bases). Germline CDR1 and CDR2: GTSNPN and SVGIG (reference sequence). V was clipped by 6 bases and J by 5 bases, with 13 bases between them. There are 12 residues in the CDR3. The CDR3 region is CACPGLGETQYF. The CDR3 DNA is TGTGCCTGTCCGGGACTTGGGGAGACCCAGTACTTC.

This clonotype was observed at least ten times. This sequence joins TRBV3-1 and TRBJ2-5; 7 bases map to TRBD1. CDR1 is LGHDT, CDR2 YNNKEL, per germline (reference sequence). J lost 1 base, V lost 6 bases, and 8 bases had no gene match. The length of the CDR3 is 15 residues. The CDR3 nucleotides are TGTGCCAGCAGTTTCGGGACAGCGACCCAAGAGACCCAGTACTTC. It is translated as CASSFGTATQETQYF.

This clonotype was counted at least ten times. The genes are TRBV28 and TRBJ2-3, with a tentative D call TRBD2 (6 bases). Trimming cost V 5 bases and J 1 base, with 13 bases left between them. The CDR3 consists of 15 residues. Germline CDR1 MDHEN, CDR2 SYDVKM. Here the CDR3 DNA reads TGTGCCAGCAGTACGACTAGTTGGGGCACAGATACGCAGTATTTT. This translates into CASSTTSWGTDTQYF.

Of note for this clonotype: Since a much larger clone is just one base distant, this may be a read error. This sequence joins TRBV12-3 or TRBV12-4 and TRBJ1-2; the D gene is possibly TRBD1 (5 bases). CDR3 length: 14 residues. The CDR3 reads CASSLSALARGYNF. CDR3 sequence (DNA): TGTGCCAGCAGTTTAAGTGCCCTCGCTCGGGGCTACAACTTC.

By share, this clonotype ranks as medium-sized. This chain links TRBV20-1 with TRBJ2-7; 8 bases are shared with TRBD1. Looked up from germline, CDR1 is DFQATT and CDR2 is SNEGSKA (reference sequence). The length of the CDR3 is 15 residues. J lost 5 bases, V lost 5 bases, and 14 bases had no gene match. The DNA for the CDR3 is TGCAGTGCTGAGGGCAGGGGGCTTGGGGTCAACGAGCAGTACTTC. Encoded protein: CSAEGRGLGVNEQYF.

By frequency in the sample, this clonotype is large. The V gene is TRBV29-1, the J gene TRBJ2-5, with 9 bases lining up with TRBD1. The CDR3 contains 13 residues. Germline lookup yields CDR1 SQVTM and CDR2 ANQGSEA. The ends lost 6 bases at V and 5 bases at J; junction bases unmatched: 7. The CDR3 protein is CSVWTGEDETQYF. The CDR3 nucleotides are TGCAGCGTATGGACAGGGGAGGACGAGACCCAGTACTTC. Variable domain in full (rest from reference TRBV29-1 and TRBJ2-5): SAVISQKPSRDICQRGTSLTIQCQVDSQVTMMFWYRQQPGQSLTLIATANQGSEATYESGFVIDKFPISRPNLTFSTLTVSNMSPEDSSIYLCSVWTGEDETQYFGPGTRLLVL.

The CDR3 DNA is TGTGCCAGCAGCGCTGGACCGGGCAAACGGAGCCAGTACTTC. Its protein product is CASSAGPGKRSQYF. V is TRBV7-9 and J is TRBJ2-5; D not resolved. The germline V gene has CDR1 SEHNR and CDR2 FQNEAQ (reference sequence). The V gene lost 5 bases and the J gene lost 10 bases, with 20 bases spanning the gap. The CDR3 loop spans 14 amino acids.

In its sample, this clonotype was seen many times. This chain links TRBV7-2 with TRBJ1-5; TRBD1 might be the D (5 bases). CDR1 and CDR2 from the germline V gene are SGHTA and FQGNSA. The V and J ends lost 1 base and 3 bases respectively, with 10 bases between them. The CDR3 sequence is 15 residues long. CDR3 protein: CASSLEGFTNQPQHF. The CDR3 region has the DNA TGTGCCAGCAGCTTAGAGGGGTTCACCAATCAGCCCCAGCATTTT.